The 8 T cell receptor beta chains reported below all come from one sample, sequenced in a study of blood T cell repertoires in COVID-19. The data were produced by immunoSEQ multiplex PCR, yet TCRdb's version contains in-frame clones alone and is incomplete. The sample consists of thousands of clones, about 87% of them appearing once. The sequenced material came from peripheral blood. The receptors stem from a human donor in a cohort sampled during active COVID-19.

CDR3 in DNA: TGTGCCTGGAGCGGGACTTTCTACGAGCAGTACTTC. It yields the protein CAWSGTFYEQYF. This chain links TRBV30 with TRBJ2-7; TRBD2 might be the D (6 bases). Trimming removed 3 bases from V and 3 bases from J, with 9 bases in between. CDR1 GTSNPN and CDR2 SVGIG come from the germline V gene (reference sequence). CDR3 length equals 12 residues.

This clone is termed medium-sized. The CDR3 loop is CASSDGREGTDTQYF. CDR3 sequence (DNA): TGTGCCAGCAGTGACGGTCGGGAGGGGACAGATACGCAGTATTTT. The chain couples TRBV6-1 to TRBJ2-3; 8 positions match TRBD2. The CDR3 spans 15 residues. J gave up 3 bases and V 3 bases, and 5 bases lay outside the gene matches. Germline V gene lookup returns CDR1 MNHNS and CDR2 SASEGT.

Here the CDR3 reads CASSLAGGSNYGYTF. CDR3 sequence (DNA): TGTGCCAGCAGCTTAGCTGGGGGCTCTAACTATGGCTACACCTTC. The rearrangement links TRBV7-2 to TRBJ1-2, with D perhaps matching TRBD1 (6 bases). The CDR3 loop spans 15 amino acids. From germline, CDR1 is SGHTA and CDR2 FQGNSA. The V and J ends lost 0 bases and 0 bases respectively, with 8 bases between them.

DNA of the CDR3: TGTGCCAGCAGCCCGCGACGGACAGGCGGCGAGCAGTACTTC. Encoded protein: CASSPRRTGGEQYF. The gene calls are TRBV7-9 and TRBJ2-7, with TRBD1 matching 7 bases. V lost 5 bases, J lost 6 bases, and 10 bases stayed unmatched. In germline, CDR1 is SEHNR, CDR2 FQNEAQ (reference sequence). This CDR3 contains 14 residues.

This chain links TRBV6-7 with TRBJ1-1; D unresolved. TRBV6-7 falls under the ORF class, with uncertain function. This CDR3 region has 16 residues. With 0 bases removed from V and 2 bases from J, the gap between germline ends came to 13 bases. As DNA, the CDR3 is TGTGCCAGCAGTTACTCGATCGGCAGGATCAACACTGAAGCTTTCTTT. Protein sequence: CASSYSIGRINTEAFF.

This clone was detected a few times. CDR3 nucleotide sequence: TGTGCCAGCAGCGTAGTAGCGGGAGTAACTGGCCATGAGCAGTTCTTC. Its protein product is CASSVVAGVTGHEQFF. The chain uses TRBV9 and TRBJ2-1; the match to TRBD2 covers 9 bases. CDR3 length: 16 residues. CDR1 SGDLS and CDR2 YYNGEE come from the germline V gene. V shed 0 bases and J 8 bases; nucleotides not matched to a gene: 9. Looking up the rest from reference TRBV9 and TRBJ2-1 gives the full variable domain: DSGVTQTPKHLITATGQRVTLRCSPRSGDLSVYWYQQSLDQGLQFLIQYYNGEERAKGNILERFSAQQFPDLHSELNLSSLELGDSALYFCASSVVAGVTGHEQFFGPGTRLTVL.

The V and J genes are TRBV13 and TRBJ1-1; D may be TRBD1 (5 bases). In germline, CDR1 is PRHDT, CDR2 FYEKMQ (reference sequence). V lost 3 bases and J lost 3, with 14 bases in between. The CDR3 has 15 residues. CDR3 bases: TGTGCCAGCAGCTTCAAATTTTTAGGGGACACTGAAGCTTTCTTT. Translation gives CASSFKFLGDTEAFF.

V gene TRBV5-1 combines with J gene TRBJ1-1, with TRBD1 as a possible D gene (5 bases). Trimming took 3 bases from V and 5 from J, leaving 14 bases between them. Germline V gene data show CDR1 as SGHRS and CDR2 as YFSETQ. The length of the CDR3 is 14 residues. CDR3 protein: CASSWGVLGTEAFF. The CDR3 region has the DNA TGCGCCAGCAGCTGGGGGGTGCTAGGAACTGAAGCTTTCTTT.